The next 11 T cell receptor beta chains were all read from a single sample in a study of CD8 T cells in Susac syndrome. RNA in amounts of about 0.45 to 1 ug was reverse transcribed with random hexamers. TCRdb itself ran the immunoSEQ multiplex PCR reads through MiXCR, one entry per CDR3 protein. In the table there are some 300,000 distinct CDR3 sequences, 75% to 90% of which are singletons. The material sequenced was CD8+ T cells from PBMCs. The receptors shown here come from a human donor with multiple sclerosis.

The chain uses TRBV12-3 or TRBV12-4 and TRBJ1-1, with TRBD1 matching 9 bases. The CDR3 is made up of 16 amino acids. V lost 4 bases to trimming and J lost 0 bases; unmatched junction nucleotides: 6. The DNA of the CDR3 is TGTGCCAGCAGTTCCCCCGGGACAGGGATGAACACTGAAGCTTTCTTT. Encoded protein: CASSSPGTGMNTEAFF.

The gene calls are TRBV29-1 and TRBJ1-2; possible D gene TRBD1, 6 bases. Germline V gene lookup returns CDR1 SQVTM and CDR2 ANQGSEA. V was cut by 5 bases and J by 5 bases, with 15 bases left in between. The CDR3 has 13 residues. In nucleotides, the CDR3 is TGCAGCGTTCCGGCGGGGGCCGCGTATGGCTACACCTTC. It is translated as CSVPAGAAYGYTF.

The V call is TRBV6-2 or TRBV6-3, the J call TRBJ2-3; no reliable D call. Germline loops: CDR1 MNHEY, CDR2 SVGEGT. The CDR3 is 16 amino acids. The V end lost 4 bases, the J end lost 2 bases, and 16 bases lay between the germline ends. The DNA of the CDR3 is TGTGCCAGCAGTTTCTCGGACCTTGGCGTCACAGATACGCAGTATTTT. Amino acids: CASSFSDLGVTDTQYF.

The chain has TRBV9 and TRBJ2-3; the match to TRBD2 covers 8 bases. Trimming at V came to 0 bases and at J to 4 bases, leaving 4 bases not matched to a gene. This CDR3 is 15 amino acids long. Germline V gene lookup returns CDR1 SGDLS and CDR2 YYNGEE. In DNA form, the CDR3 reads TGTGCCAGCAGCGTAGCCGGGGGGGCCCCAGATACGCAGTATTTT. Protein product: CASSVAGGAPDTQYF.

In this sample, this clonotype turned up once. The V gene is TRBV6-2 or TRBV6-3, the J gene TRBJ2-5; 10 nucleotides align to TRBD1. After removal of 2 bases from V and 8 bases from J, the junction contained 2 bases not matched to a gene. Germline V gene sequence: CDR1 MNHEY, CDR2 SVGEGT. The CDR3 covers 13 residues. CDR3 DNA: TGTGCCAGCAGTTACGGACAGGGGGAAACCCAGTACTTC. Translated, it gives CASSYGQGETQYF.

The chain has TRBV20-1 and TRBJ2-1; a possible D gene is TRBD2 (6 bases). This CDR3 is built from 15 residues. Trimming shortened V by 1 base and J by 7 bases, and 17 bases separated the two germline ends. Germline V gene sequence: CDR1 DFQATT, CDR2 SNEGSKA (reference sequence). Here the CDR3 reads CSARGVTSKMNEQFF. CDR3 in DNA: TGCAGTGCTAGAGGGGTCACTAGCAAGATGAATGAGCAGTTCTTC.

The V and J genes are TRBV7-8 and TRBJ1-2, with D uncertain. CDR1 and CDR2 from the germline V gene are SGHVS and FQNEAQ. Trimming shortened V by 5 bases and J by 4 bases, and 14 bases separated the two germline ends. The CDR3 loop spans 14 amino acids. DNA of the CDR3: TGTGCCAGCAGCCCGCCAACAGACCTCTATGGCTACACCTTC. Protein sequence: CASSPPTDLYGYTF.

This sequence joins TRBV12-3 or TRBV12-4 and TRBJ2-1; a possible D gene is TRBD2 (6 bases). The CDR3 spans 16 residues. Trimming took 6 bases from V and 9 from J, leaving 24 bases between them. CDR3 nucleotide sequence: TGTGCCAGCAGCAACCGTCGGGACTCGTGGGCCATTGAGCAGTTCTTC. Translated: CASSNRRDSWAIEQFF.

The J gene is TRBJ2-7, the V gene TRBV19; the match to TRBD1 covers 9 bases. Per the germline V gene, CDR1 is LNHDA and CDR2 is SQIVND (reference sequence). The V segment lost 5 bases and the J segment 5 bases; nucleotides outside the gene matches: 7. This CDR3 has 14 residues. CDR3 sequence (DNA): TGTGCCAGTAGTGAACAGGACAGGGGCGACGAGCAGTACTTC. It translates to CASSEQDRGDEQYF.

CDR3 in DNA: TGTGCCAGCTCTGGGGGGCCCCCGGATACGCAGTATTTT. Its translation is CASSGGPPDTQYF. The V call is TRBV19, the J call TRBJ2-3; D tentatively reads TRBD1 or TRBD2 (6 bases each). CDR1 LNHDA and CDR2 SQIVND come from the germline V gene (reference sequence). Trimming removed 9 bases from V and 6 bases from J, with 16 bases in between. The CDR3 length is 13 residues.

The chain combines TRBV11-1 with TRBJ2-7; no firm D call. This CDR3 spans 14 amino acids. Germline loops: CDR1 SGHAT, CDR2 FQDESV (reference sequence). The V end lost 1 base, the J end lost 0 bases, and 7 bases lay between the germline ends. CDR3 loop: CASSLGRTSYEQYF. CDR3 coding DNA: TGTGCCAGCAGCTTAGGCAGGACCTCCTACGAGCAGTACTTC.